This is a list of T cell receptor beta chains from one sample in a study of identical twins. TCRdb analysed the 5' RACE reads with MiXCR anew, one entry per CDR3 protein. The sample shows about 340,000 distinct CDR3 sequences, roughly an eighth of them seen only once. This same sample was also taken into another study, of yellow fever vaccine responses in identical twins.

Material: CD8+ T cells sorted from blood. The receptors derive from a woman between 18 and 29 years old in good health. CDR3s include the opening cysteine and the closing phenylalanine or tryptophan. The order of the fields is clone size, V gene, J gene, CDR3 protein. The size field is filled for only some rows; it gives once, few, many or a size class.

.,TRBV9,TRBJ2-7,CASSVGTSDPYEQYF
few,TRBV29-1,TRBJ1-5,CSVRGEGDSNQPQHF
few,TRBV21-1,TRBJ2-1,CASPKRARQGIEQFF
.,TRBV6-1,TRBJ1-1,CASSRTLIGGEAFF
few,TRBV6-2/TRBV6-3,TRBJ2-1,CASSYGENEQFF
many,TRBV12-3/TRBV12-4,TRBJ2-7,CASRSSGQAYEQYF
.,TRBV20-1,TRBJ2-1,CSARGQRGGAVEQFF
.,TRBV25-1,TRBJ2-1,CASSARDTPYNEQFF
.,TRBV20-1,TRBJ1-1,CSASPGQVNTEAFF
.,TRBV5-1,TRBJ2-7,CASRPTDRSSYEQYF